Each of the 3 T cell receptor beta chains below was sequenced from the same sample in a study of blood T cells in healthy people across ages. Alongside a J-beta primer mix, a sample-barcoded 5' primer served in a second PCR lasting roughly 6 to 12 cycles. TCRdb reprocessed the 5' RACE reads via MiXCR and lists one record per CDR3 protein. The table has around 900,000 distinct CDR3 sequences, around 28% seen once; the top ten hold about 18%. Source material: blood. The receptors stem from an elderly woman in good health.

This clonotype was detected a few times. The chain combines TRBV10-1 with TRBJ2-1, with TRBD2 identical over 14 bases. The CDR3 length is 17 residues. Germline V gives CDR1 WNHNN, CDR2 SYGVQD (reference sequence). The J segment lost 8 bases and the V segment lost 3 bases, leaving 9 bases of the junction unmatched. CDR3 protein: CASSEGVTSGGADEQFF. The CDR3 DNA reads as TGCGCCAGCAGTGAAGGGGTGACTAGCGGGGGGGCCGATGAGCAGTTCTTC.

The sample holds a few counts of this clonotype. J is TRBJ1-2 and V is TRBV7-9; D is undetermined. V was cut by 5 bases and J by 8 bases, with 15 bases left in between. The CDR3 runs 13 residues. Germline values: CDR1 SEHNR, CDR2 FQNEAQ (reference sequence). CDR3: CASSPDLEVGYTF. DNA for the CDR3: TGTGCCAGCAGCCCGGATCTGGAGGTCGGCTACACCTTC.

The table lists this clonotype with many counts. The chain has TRBV20-1 and TRBJ1-2; 8 bases match TRBD1. CDR1 DFQATT and CDR2 SNEGSKA come from the germline V gene (reference sequence). The V segment lost 2 bases and the J segment 2 bases; nucleotides outside the gene matches: 4. CDR3 size: 14 residues. The CDR3 sequence: CSARRTGTNYGYTF. The CDR3 coding sequence is TGCAGTGCTAGACGGACAGGGACAAACTATGGCTACACCTTC.